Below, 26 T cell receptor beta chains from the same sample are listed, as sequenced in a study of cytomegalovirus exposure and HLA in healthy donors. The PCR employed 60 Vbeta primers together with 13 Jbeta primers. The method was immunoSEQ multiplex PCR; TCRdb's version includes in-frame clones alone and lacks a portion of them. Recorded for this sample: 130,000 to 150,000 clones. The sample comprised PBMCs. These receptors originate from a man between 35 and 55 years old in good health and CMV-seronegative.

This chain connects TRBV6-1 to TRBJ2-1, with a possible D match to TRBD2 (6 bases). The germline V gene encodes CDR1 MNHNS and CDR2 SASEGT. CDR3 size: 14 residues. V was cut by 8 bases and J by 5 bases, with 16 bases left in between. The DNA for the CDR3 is TGTGCCAGCTCCAGCGGGCGGTACAACAATGAGCAGTTCTTC. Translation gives CASSSGRYNNEQFF.

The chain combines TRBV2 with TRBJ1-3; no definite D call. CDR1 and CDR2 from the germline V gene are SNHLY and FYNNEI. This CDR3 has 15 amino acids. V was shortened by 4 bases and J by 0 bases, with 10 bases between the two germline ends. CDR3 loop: CASSAQISSGNTIYF. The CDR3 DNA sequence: TGTGCCAGCAGTGCCCAGATAAGCTCTGGAAACACCATATATTTT.

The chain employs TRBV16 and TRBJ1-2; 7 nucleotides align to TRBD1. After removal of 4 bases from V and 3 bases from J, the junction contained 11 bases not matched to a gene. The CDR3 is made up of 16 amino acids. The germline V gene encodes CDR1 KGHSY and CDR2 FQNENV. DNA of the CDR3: TGTGCCAGCAGCCGTCGAGACAGGGCACGGGACTATGGCTACACCTTC. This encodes CASSRRDRARDYGYTF.

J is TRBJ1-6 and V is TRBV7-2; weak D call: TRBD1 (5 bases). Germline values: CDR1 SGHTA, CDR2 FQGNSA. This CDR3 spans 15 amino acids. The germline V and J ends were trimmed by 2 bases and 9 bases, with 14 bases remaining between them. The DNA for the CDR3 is TGTGCCAGCAGCTTATTTGGGGCCGGCGGTTCACCCCTCCACTTT. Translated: CASSLFGAGGSPLHF.

The CDR3 loop is CSVNRATNYGYTF. The CDR3 DNA sequence: TGCAGCGTTAACAGGGCTACTAACTATGGCTACACCTTC. V and J are TRBV29-1 and TRBJ1-2; D is perhaps TRBD1 (6 bases). Germline CDR1 and CDR2: SQVTM and ANQGSEA. The V gene lost 5 bases and the J gene lost 0 bases, with 10 bases spanning the gap. This CDR3 comprises 13 residues.

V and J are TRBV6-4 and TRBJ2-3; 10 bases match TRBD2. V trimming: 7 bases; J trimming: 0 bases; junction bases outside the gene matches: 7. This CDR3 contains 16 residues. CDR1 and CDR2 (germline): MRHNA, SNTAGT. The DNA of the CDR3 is TGTGCCAGCACTAAAGGACTAGCGGCTAGCACAGATACGCAGTATTTT. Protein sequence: CASTKGLAASTDTQYF.

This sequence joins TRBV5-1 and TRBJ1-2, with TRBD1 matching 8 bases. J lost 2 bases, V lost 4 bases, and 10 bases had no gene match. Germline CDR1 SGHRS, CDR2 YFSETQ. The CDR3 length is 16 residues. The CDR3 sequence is CASSRDGTGDNYGYTF. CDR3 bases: TGCGCCAGCAGCCGGGACGGGACAGGCGACAACTATGGCTACACCTTC.

The CDR3 bases are TGCGCCAGCAGCTTGGACACAGGGGCTGAAGCTTTCTTT. It specifies CASSLDTGAEAFF. The chain uses TRBV5-1 and TRBJ1-1; 7 nucleotides match TRBD1. In germline, CDR1 is SGHRS, CDR2 YFSETQ. This CDR3 region has 13 residues. Trimming at V came to 0 bases and at J to 6 bases, leaving 2 bases not matched to a gene.

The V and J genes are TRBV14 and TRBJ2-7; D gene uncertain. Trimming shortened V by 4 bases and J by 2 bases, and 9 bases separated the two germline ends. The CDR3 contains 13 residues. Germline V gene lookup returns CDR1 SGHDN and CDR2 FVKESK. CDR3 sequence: CASSLQPTYEQYF. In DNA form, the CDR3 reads TGTGCCAGCAGCCTCCAACCTACCTACGAGCAGTACTTC.

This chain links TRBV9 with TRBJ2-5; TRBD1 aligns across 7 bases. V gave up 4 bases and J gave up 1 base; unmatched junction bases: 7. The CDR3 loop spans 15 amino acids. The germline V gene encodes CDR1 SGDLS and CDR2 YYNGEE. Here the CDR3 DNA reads TGTGCCAGCAGCAGATGGGACAGAACCCAAGAGACCCAGTACTTC. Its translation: CASSRWDRTQETQYF.

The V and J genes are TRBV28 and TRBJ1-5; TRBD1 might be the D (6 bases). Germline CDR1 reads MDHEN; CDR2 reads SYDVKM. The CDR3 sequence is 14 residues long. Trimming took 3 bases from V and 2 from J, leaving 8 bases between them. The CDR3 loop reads CASSLRQGNQPQHF. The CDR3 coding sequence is TGTGCCAGCAGTTTGAGACAGGGCAATCAGCCCCAGCATTTT.

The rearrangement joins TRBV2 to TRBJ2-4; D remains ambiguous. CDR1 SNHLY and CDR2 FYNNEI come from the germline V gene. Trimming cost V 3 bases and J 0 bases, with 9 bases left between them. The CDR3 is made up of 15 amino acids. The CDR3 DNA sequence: TGTGCCAGCAGTGATAGACATCTAGCCAAAAACATTCAGTACTTC. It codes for CASSDRHLAKNIQYF.

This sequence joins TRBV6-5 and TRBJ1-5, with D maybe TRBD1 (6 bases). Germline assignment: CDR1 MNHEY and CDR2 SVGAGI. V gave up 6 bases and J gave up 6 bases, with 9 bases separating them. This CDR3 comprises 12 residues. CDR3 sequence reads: CASSLTGQPQHF. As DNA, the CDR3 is TGTGCCAGCAGCTTGACAGGTCAGCCCCAGCATTTT.

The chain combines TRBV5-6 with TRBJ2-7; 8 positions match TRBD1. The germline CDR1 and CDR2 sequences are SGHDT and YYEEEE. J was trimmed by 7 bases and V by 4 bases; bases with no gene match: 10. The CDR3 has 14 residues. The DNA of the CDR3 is TGTGCCAGCAGCCCCGGGACAGGACTCAGGGAGCAGTACTTC. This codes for CASSPGTGLREQYF.

The CDR3 DNA sequence: TGTGCCAGCAGCGCGAGCCCGGGACAGCCTAGCTCCTACGAGCAGTACTTC. Amino acid sequence: CASSASPGQPSSYEQYF. The chain recombines TRBV11-1 with TRBJ2-7; TRBD1 aligns across 7 bases. This CDR3 is 17 amino acids long. With V trimmed by 5 bases and J by 0 bases, 13 bases remained unmatched. The germline V gene has CDR1 SGHAT and CDR2 FQDESV (reference sequence).

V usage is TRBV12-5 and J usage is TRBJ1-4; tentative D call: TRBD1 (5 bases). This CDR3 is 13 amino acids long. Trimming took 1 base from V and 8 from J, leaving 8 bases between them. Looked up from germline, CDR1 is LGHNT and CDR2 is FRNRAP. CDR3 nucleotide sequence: TGTGCTAGTGGTTTGGGGCAGGGAGAAAAACTGTTTTTT. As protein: CASGLGQGEKLFF.

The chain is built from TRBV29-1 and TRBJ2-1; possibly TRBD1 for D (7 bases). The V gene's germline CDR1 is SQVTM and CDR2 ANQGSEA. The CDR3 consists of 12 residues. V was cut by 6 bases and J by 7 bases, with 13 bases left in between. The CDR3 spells CSVSRGENEQFF. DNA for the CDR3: TGCAGCGTGAGCAGGGGGGAGAATGAGCAGTTCTTC.

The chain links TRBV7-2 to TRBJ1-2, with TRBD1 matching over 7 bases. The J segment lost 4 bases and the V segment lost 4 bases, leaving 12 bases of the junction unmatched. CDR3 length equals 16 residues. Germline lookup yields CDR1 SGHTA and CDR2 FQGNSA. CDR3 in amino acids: CASSSGTVTGRYGYTF. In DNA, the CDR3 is TGTGCCAGCAGCTCGGGAACCGTGACAGGGCGCTATGGCTACACCTTC.

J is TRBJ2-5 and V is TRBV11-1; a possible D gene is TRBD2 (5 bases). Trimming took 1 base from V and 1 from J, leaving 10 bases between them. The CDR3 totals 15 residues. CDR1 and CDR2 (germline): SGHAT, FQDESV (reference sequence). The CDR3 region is CASSLEFTSQETQYF. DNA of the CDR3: TGTGCCAGCAGCTTAGAATTCACTAGCCAAGAGACCCAGTACTTC.

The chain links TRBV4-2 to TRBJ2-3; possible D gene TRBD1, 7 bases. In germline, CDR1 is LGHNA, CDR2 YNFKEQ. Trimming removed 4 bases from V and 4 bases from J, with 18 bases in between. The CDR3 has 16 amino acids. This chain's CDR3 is CASSRKAGRGADTQYF. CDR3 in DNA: TGTGCCAGCAGCCGAAAAGCCGGCAGGGGGGCAGATACGCAGTATTTT.

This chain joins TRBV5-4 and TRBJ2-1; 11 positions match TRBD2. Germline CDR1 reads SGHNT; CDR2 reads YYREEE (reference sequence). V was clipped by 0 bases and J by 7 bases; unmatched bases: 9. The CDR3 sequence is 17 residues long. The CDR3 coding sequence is TGTGCCAGCAGCTTGGCGTCAGCTAGCGGGGGGAGGAATGAGCAGTTCTTC. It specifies CASSLASASGGRNEQFF.

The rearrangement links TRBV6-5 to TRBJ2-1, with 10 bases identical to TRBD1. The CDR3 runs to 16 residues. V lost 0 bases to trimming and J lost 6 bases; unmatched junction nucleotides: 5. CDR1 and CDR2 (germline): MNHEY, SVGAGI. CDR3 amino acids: CASSYSGTGDVNEQFF. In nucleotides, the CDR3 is TGTGCCAGCAGTTACTCCGGGACAGGGGACGTCAATGAGCAGTTCTTC.

The CDR3 DNA sequence: TGTGCCAGCAGCGTCCGGACTAGCGGTACAGATACGCAGTATTTT. Its protein is CASSVRTSGTDTQYF. The V call is TRBV9, the J call TRBJ2-3; 10 positions agree with TRBD2. This CDR3 has 15 amino acids. CDR1 is SGDLS, CDR2 YYNGEE, per germline. The junction had 3 bases not matched to a gene; V was cut back by 2 bases and J by 3 bases.

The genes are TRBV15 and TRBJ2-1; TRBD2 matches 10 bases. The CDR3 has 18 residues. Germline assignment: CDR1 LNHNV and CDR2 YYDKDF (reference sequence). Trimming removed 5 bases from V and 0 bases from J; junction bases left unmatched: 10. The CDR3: CATSFPSGGLSSYNEQFF. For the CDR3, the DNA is TGTGCCACCAGCTTCCCTAGCGGGGGCCTCAGCTCCTACAATGAGCAGTTCTTC.

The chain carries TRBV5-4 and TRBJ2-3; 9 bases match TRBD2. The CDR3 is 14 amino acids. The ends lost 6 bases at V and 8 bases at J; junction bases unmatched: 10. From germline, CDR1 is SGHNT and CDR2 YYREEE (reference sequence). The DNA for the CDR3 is TGTGCCAGCATCCGCGGGGGGGCCGGGGGTACGCAGTATTTT. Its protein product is CASIRGGAGGTQYF.

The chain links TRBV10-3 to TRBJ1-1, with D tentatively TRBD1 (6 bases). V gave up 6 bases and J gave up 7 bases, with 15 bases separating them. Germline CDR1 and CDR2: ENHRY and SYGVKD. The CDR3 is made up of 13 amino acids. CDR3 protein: CAISRTANYEAFF. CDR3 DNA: TGTGCCATCAGCCGGACAGCCAATTATGAAGCTTTCTTT.